This T cell receptor (beta chain) was obtained from a study of T cell responses to AZD1222 COVID-19 vaccine. Findings and caveats of the study: The study found vaccine-associated CD4 TCRs spanning spike, dominant at 160-218 and 743-854. A reported finding is that nearly half of spike-specific TCRs target unmutated variant regions. Increases in Spike-specific TCR breadth and depth were seen after two AZD1222 doses. Baseline serology detected seropositivity in only a handful of AZD1222 recipients.

V dropped 2 bases and J dropped 1 base, with 6 bases sitting between them. The CDR3 sequence is 14 residues long. The germline V gene encodes CDR1 ENHRY and CDR2 SYGVKD. In regard to this clone: Its antigen is currently unknown. Within the sample, other DNA sequences also encode this same CDR3.

TCRdb keeps only in-frame clones here, not all; method: immunoSEQ multiplex PCR. The table includes about 130,000 clones, about 92% detected once. Sequencing used peripheral blood, obtained on day 0 of AZD1222 vaccination. The source of this sequence is an adult in good health. The chain joins TRBV10-3 to TRBJ1-3; a possible D gene is TRBD1 (5 bases). This CDR3 is CAISEGGSGNTIYF. The CDR3 region has the DNA TGTGCCATCAGTGAGGGGGGGTCTGGAAACACCATATATTTT.